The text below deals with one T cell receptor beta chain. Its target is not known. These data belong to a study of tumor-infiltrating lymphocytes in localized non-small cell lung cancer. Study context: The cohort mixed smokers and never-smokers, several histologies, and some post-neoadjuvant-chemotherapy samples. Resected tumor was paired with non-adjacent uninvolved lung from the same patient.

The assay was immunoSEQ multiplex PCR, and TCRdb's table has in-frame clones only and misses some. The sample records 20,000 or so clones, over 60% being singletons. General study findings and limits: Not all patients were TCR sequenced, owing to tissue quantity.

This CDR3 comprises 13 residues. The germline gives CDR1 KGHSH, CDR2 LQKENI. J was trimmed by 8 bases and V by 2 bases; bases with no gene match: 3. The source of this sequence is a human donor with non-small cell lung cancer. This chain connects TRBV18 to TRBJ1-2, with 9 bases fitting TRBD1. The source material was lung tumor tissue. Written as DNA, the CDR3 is TGTGCCAGCTCACCAGGGACAGGGCGAGGCTACACCTTC. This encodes CASSPGTGRGYTF.